A single sample gave rise to the 27 T cell receptor beta chains below, sequenced in a study of T cells in Graves' hyperthyroidism and ophthalmopathy. Amplification targeted TCR beta CDR3 regions from RNA transcripts. Using the HTBI primer set, a first-round RT-PCR was run on the TCR CDR3. One entry per CDR3 protein results from TCRdb running MiXCR on the multiplex PCR reads. The repertoire holds 500,000 to 600,000 distinct CDR3 sequences, approximately 44% seen once, with around 7.7% in the top ten. Sequenced input: peripheral blood or thyroid tissue (not recorded which). Every receptor here comes from a young woman with Graves' hyperthyroidism.

This clonotype was recorded a few times. This chain links TRBV30 with TRBJ2-2; TRBD2 might be the D (6 bases). CDR3 length: 14 residues. The germline V and J ends were trimmed by 3 bases and 3 bases, with 11 bases remaining between them. Germline CDR1 is GTSNPN and CDR2 is SVGIG (reference sequence). In DNA form, the CDR3 reads TGTGCCTGGAGAGCCCTAGCGTACACCGGGGAGCTGTTTTTT. It codes for CAWRALAYTGELFF.

The chain joins TRBV7-2 to TRBJ1-5; the D is unclear. The V and J ends lost 5 bases and 14 bases respectively, with 10 bases between them. Looked up from germline, CDR1 is SGHTA and CDR2 is FQGNSA. This CDR3 has 10 amino acids. Here the CDR3 reads CASSVTYEHF. The CDR3 DNA reads as TGTGCCAGCAGCGTAACCTACGAGCATTTT.

This clonotype came up many times. CDR3 region: CASSAFRRTAFF. CDR3 coding DNA: TGTGCCAGCAGCGCTTTTAGAAGAACAGCTTTCTTT. This chain connects TRBV6-2 or TRBV6-3 to TRBJ1-1; D is unresolved. Germline V gene lookup returns CDR1 MNHEY and CDR2 SVGEGT. The CDR3 length is 12 residues. Trimming took off 6 bases at V and 10 bases at J, with 15 bases between the two ends.

The J gene is TRBJ2-2, the V gene TRBV30; 9 bases are shared with TRBD2. This CDR3 is 14 amino acids long. Germline trimming cut 4 bases from V and 1 base from J; bases unmatched to any gene: 1. Germline loops: CDR1 GTSNPN, CDR2 SVGIG (reference sequence). For the CDR3, the DNA is TGTGCCTGGACTAGCGGGATGAACACCGGGGAGCTGTTTTTT. Its protein product is CAWTSGMNTGELFF.

This rearrangement joins TRBV7-2 to TRBJ1-6, with TRBD1 matching 10 bases. This CDR3 region has 15 residues. The germline V gene has CDR1 SGHTA and CDR2 FQGNSA. Trimming at V came to 5 bases and at J to 10 bases, leaving 8 bases not matched to a gene. CDR3 residues: CASSPSGTGESPLHF. The CDR3 region has the DNA TGTGCCAGCAGCCCTAGCGGGACAGGGGAATCACCCCTCCACTTT.

DNA of the CDR3: TGCAGTGCTAGCTCGGATAGCGGGAACACTGAAGCTTTCTTT. The encoded protein is CSASSDSGNTEAFF. The J gene is TRBJ1-1, the V gene TRBV20-1; D call uncertain. CDR3 length: 14 amino acids. Germline V lookup: CDR1 DFQATT, CDR2 SNEGSKA (reference sequence). V lost 3 bases and J lost 1, with 12 bases in between.

This clonotype has at least ten counts. V usage is TRBV5-1 and J usage is TRBJ2-2; no clear D gene. V dropped 4 bases and J dropped 5 bases, with 12 bases sitting between them. Per the germline V gene, CDR1 is SGHRS and CDR2 is YFSETQ. The CDR3 sequence is 14 residues long. CDR3 in amino acids: CASSPPSGTGELFF. As DNA, the CDR3 is TGCGCCAGCAGCCCCCCCTCTGGGACCGGGGAGCTGTTTTTT.

This clonotype has a count of ten or more. The CDR3 reads CASSFVQGSSVEAFF. The CDR3 DNA reads TGTGCCAGCAGCTTTGTCCAGGGCTCGTCAGTTGAAGCTTTCTTT. The rearrangement uses TRBV11-1 and TRBJ1-1, with D possibly matching TRBD1 (5 bases). Germline V gene lookup returns CDR1 SGHAT and CDR2 FQDESV (reference sequence). V dropped 3 bases and J dropped 7 bases, with 18 bases sitting between them. The CDR3 length is 15 residues.

This clonotype was picked up many times. This chain uses TRBV6-6 with TRBJ1-6, with 7 bases fitting TRBD1. V was pared by 6 bases and J by 5 bases, with 4 bases of the junction left unmatched. The CDR3 contains 14 residues. Germline loops: CDR1 MNHNY, CDR2 SVGAGI (reference sequence). For the CDR3, the DNA is TGTGCCAGCAGGAAGACAGGGAATAATTCACCCCTCCACTTT. It specifies CASRKTGNNSPLHF.

This clonotype showed up just a few times. The chain employs TRBV12-3 or TRBV12-4 and TRBJ1-1, with D tentatively TRBD1 (6 bases). The CDR3 extends over 18 amino acids. Trimming cost V 5 bases and J 4 bases, with 26 bases left between them. CDR3 region: CASSRVNSGGRMATEAFF. The CDR3 nucleotides are TGTGCCAGCAGTCGAGTAAACTCTGGGGGGCGGATGGCCACTGAAGCTTTCTTT.

This clonotype has a count of ten or more. The chain couples TRBV19 to TRBJ2-7; D gene uncertain. The V end was cut by 6 bases, the J end by 4 bases, with 10 bases between. The CDR3 length is 12 residues. CDR1 is LNHDA, CDR2 SQIVND, per germline (reference sequence). The CDR3 loop reads CASSPDLYEQYF. DNA for the CDR3: TGTGCCAGTAGCCCCGACCTATACGAGCAGTACTTC.

J is TRBJ2-5 and V is TRBV20-1, with D perhaps given as TRBD1 or TRBD2 (6 bases each). With 1 base removed from V and 2 bases from J, the gap between germline ends came to 14 bases. The CDR3 is 15 residues long. The germline V gene encodes CDR1 DFQATT and CDR2 SNEGSKA (reference sequence). This CDR3 is CSARGLGGGQETQYF. The CDR3 DNA follows: TGCAGTGCTAGAGGCCTAGGGGGAGGACAAGAGACCCAGTACTTC.

This clonotype was recorded once. The chain links TRBV5-4 to TRBJ2-7, with 15 bases that match TRBD2. V lost 0 bases and J lost 6; bases outside the gene matches: 4. This CDR3 is 16 amino acids long. Germline CDR1 is SGHNT and CDR2 is YYREEE (reference sequence). CDR3 residues: CASSLGTSGRAGEQYF. CDR3 nucleotide sequence: TGTGCCAGCAGCTTGGGGACTAGCGGGAGGGCCGGCGAGCAGTACTTC.

This clonotype has more than one count but fewer than ten. This sequence joins TRBV4-3 and TRBJ1-3; D is unclear. This CDR3 comprises 19 residues. Germline V lookup: CDR1 LGHNA, CDR2 YSLEER. Trimming pared 0 bases from V and 0 bases from J, leaving 18 bases between. CDR3 in amino acids: CASSQEQRVFQSSGNTIYF. In DNA, the CDR3 is TGCGCCAGCAGCCAAGAACAAAGGGTATTTCAGAGCTCTGGAAACACCATATATTTT.

The chain combines TRBV20-1 with TRBJ2-7; 11 positions agree with TRBD2. Per the germline V gene, CDR1 is DFQATT and CDR2 is SNEGSKA (reference sequence). The CDR3 is 16 residues long. Germline trimming cut 0 bases from V and 0 bases from J; bases unmatched to any gene: 4. DNA for the CDR3: TGCAGTGCTAGAGATGGGACTAGCGGCCACTCCTACGAGCAGTACTTC. This gives the protein CSARDGTSGHSYEQYF.

This clonotype occurred many times. The chain recombines TRBV27 with TRBJ2-5; D gene ambiguous. Germline lookup yields CDR1 MNHEY and CDR2 SMNVEV (reference sequence). V shed 7 bases and J shed 5 bases, with 11 bases lying between them. The CDR3 loop spans 12 amino acids. The CDR3 DNA reads TGTGCCAGCAATCCCCCCTCGGAGACCCAGTACTTC. Protein sequence: CASNPPSETQYF.

The genes are TRBV20-1 and TRBJ2-5, with D possibly matching TRBD2 (5 bases). Germline CDR1 is DFQATT and CDR2 is SNEGSKA (reference sequence). This CDR3 has 12 amino acids. V lost 8 bases to trimming and J lost 8 bases, with 18 bases between them. DNA of the CDR3: TGCAGTTTAGGGCCTAGCTTTGGAACCCAGTACTTC. It is translated as CSLGPSFGTQYF.

The genes are TRBV7-8 and TRBJ2-5; D gene uncertain. The end of the DNA is better explained by TRBJ2-1, so the J call may be wrong. The germline CDR1 and CDR2 sequences are SGHVS and FQNEAQ. The CDR3 has 15 amino acids. The CDR3 protein is CACRLAGVPYNEQFF. CDR3 sequence (DNA): TGTGCCTGCCGACTGGCTGGCGTCCCCTACAATGAGCAGTTCTTC.

This clonotype is a singleton in its sample. DNA for the CDR3: TGTGCCAGCAGCTTGGACGGGAGCTTGGGGGAGCAGTACTTC. Translating it yields CASSLDGSLGEQYF. The chain recombines TRBV7-3 with TRBJ2-7; maybe TRBD2 (6 bases). This CDR3 spans 14 amino acids. The germline gives CDR1 SGHTA, CDR2 FQGTGA. Trimming took off 3 bases at V and 7 bases at J, with 16 bases between the two ends.

The chain combines TRBV7-2 with TRBJ2-5; 10 nucleotides align to TRBD2. The J call may be faulty, since TRBJ2-1 better matches the DNA end. The V gene's germline CDR1 is SGHTA and CDR2 FQGNSA. The CDR3 consists of 21 residues. The CDR3 bases are TGTGCCAGCAGCTTAGTGTGGGAGTCGGGGAATCCTAGCGGGAGACTTGACGAGCAGTTCTTC. Its translation is CASSLVWESGNPSGRLDEQFF.

This clonotype was observed many times. This rearrangement joins TRBV6-6 to TRBJ2-5; D tentatively fits TRBD1 or TRBD2 (5 bases each). Germline V gives CDR1 MNHNY, CDR2 SVGAGI (reference sequence). Trimming shortened V by 6 bases and J by 7 bases, and 15 bases separated the two germline ends. CDR3 length: 13 residues. For the CDR3, the DNA is TGTGCCAGCAGACTTGGGACGGGGATGACCCAGTACTTC. Its translation: CASRLGTGMTQYF.

This clonotype has ten or more counts. The chain couples TRBV4-2 to TRBJ1-2; 7 bases align to TRBD1. CDR1 and CDR2 (germline): LGHNA, YNFKEQ. V shed 1 base, J shed 3 bases, and the junction held 5 bases outside the gene matches. This CDR3 has 15 amino acids. CDR3 loop: CASSQALGTDYGYTF. CDR3 DNA sequence: TGTGCCAGCAGCCAAGCGTTAGGGACAGACTATGGCTACACCTTC.

This sequence joins TRBV9 and TRBJ2-7; 10 nucleotides align to TRBD1. The CDR3 is 14 amino acids. The junction had 5 bases not matched to a gene; V was cut back by 5 bases and J by 3 bases. Germline CDR1 and CDR2: SGDLS and YYNGEE. In DNA form, the CDR3 reads TGTGCCAGCAGAGGGACAGGGGACCTCTACGAGCAGTACTTC. It codes for CASRGTGDLYEQYF.

This clonotype showed up just a few times. The chain is built from TRBV6-2 or TRBV6-3 and TRBJ2-7; D is uncertain. Germline V gene sequence: CDR1 MNHEY, CDR2 SVGEGT. The CDR3 consists of 13 residues. Trimming removed 2 bases at V and 2 bases at J, with 7 bases between. CDR3 DNA: TGTGCCAGCAGTTACGACGGTCCCTACGAGCAGTACTTC. This gives the protein CASSYDGPYEQYF.

This clonotype was counted ten times or more. This rearrangement joins TRBV5-1 to TRBJ1-3; D is uncertain. Germline V lookup: CDR1 SGHRS, CDR2 YFSETQ. The length of the CDR3 is 14 residues. V lost 7 bases to trimming and J lost 0 bases, with 11 bases between them. CDR3 coding DNA: TGCGCCAGCCGGTCTTGGAGCTCTGGAAACACCATATATTTT. It is translated as CASRSWSSGNTIYF.

There are many counts of this clonotype. The CDR3 is CASTWGQGTEAFF. CDR3 DNA: TGTGCCAGCACTTGGGGACAGGGGACTGAAGCTTTCTTT. The rearrangement joins TRBV6-5 to TRBJ1-1; TRBD1 matches at 10 bases. Germline-derived CDR1 and CDR2 are MNHEY and SVGAGI. V was clipped by 7 bases and J by 5 bases; unmatched bases: 4. The CDR3 length is 13 residues.

At least ten counts were recorded for this clonotype. The V gene is TRBV5-1, the J gene TRBJ1-3, with a weak D call TRBD1 (5 bases). Germline-derived CDR1 and CDR2 are SGHRS and YFSETQ. V lost 0 bases to trimming and J lost 9 bases, with 7 bases between them. CDR3 length: 12 amino acids. In DNA form, the CDR3 reads TGCGCCAGCAGCTTGGACGGGGGCACCATATATTTT. Encoded protein: CASSLDGGTIYF.